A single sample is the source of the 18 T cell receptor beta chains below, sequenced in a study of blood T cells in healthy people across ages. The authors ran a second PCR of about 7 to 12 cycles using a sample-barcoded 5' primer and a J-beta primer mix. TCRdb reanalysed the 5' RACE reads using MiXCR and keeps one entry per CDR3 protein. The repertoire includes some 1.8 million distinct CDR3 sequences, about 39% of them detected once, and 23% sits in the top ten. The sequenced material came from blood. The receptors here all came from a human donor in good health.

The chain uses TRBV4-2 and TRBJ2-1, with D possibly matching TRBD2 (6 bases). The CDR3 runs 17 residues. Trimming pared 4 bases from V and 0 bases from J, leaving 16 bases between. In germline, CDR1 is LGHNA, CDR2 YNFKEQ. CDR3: CASSPLHGGISYNEQFF. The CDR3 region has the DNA TGTGCCAGCAGCCCACTCCACGGGGGTATCTCCTACAATGAGCAGTTCTTC.

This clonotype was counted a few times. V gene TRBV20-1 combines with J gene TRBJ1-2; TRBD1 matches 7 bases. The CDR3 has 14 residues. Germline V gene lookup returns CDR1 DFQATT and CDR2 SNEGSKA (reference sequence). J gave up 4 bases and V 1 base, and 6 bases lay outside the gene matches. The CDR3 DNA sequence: TGCAGTGCTAGAGGGCAGGGGGGGACCTATGGCTACACCTTC. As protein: CSARGQGGTYGYTF.

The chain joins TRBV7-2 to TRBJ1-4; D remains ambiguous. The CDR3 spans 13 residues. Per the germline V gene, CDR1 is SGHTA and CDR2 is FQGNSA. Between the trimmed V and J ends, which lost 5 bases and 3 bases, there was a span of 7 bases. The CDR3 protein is CASSPQANEKLFF. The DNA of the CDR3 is TGTGCCAGCAGCCCCCAGGCTAATGAAAAACTGTTTTTT.

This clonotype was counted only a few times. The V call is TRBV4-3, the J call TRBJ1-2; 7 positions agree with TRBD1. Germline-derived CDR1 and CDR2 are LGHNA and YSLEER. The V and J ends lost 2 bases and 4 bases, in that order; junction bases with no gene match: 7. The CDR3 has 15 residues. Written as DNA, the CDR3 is TGCGCCAGCAGCCAAAGACAGGGCTACCTCTATGGCTACACCTTC. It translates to CASSQRQGYLYGYTF.

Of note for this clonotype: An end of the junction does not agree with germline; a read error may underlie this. The CDR3 protein is CVSSQERSNQPQHF. The DNA for the CDR3 is TGTGTCAGCAGCCAAGAGAGGAGCAATCAGCCCCAGCATTTT. The rearrangement uses TRBV4-2 and TRBJ1-5; the D is unclear. In germline, CDR1 is LGHNA, CDR2 YNFKEQ. The CDR3 is made up of 14 amino acids.

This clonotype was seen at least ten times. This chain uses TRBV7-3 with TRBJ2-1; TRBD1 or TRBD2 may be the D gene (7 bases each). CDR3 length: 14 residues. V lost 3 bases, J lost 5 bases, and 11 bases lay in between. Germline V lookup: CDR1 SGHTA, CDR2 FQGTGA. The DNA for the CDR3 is TGTGCCAGCAGCTTCCAGGGGGGGGACAATGAGCAGTTCTTC. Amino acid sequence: CASSFQGGDNEQFF.

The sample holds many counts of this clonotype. CDR3 DNA sequence: TGTGCCAGCACCAGTTATGCAGAGACCCAGTACTTC. This encodes CASTSYAETQYF. This chain uses TRBV12-3 or TRBV12-4 with TRBJ2-5; D is unclear. There are 12 residues in the CDR3. V lost 7 bases to trimming and J lost 4 bases, with 10 bases between them.

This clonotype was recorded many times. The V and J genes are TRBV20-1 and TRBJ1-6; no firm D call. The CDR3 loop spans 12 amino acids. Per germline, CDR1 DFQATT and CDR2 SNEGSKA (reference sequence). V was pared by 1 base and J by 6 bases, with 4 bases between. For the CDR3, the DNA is TGCAGTGCTAGAGGCGGTAATTCACCCCTCCACTTT. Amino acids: CSARGGNSPLHF.

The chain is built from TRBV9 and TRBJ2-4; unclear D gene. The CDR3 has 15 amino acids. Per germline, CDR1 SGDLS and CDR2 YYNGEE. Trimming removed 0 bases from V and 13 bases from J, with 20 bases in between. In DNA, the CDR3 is TGTGCCAGCAGCGTAGCGGCGGCTCCCTCCTACGGGCAGTACTTC. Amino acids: CASSVAAAPSYGQYF.

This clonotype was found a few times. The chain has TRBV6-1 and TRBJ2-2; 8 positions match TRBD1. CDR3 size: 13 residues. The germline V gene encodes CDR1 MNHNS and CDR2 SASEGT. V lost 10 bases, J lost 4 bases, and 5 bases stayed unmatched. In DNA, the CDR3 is TGTGCCACGTGGGACAGGAGCACCGGGGAGCTGTTTTTT. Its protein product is CATWDRSTGELFF.

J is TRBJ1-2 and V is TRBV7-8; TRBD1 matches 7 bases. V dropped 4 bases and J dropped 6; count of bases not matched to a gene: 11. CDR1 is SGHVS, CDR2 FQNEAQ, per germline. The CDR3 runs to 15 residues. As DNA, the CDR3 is TGTGCCAGCAGCTCCCTTGGACAGGAGGGGGATGGCTACACCTTC. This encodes CASSSLGQEGDGYTF.

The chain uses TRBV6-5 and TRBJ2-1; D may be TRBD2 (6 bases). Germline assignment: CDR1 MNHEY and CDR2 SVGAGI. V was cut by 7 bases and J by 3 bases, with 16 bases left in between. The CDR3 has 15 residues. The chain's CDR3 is CASTRGAGFYNEQFF. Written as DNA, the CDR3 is TGTGCCAGCACCAGAGGGGCGGGGTTCTACAATGAGCAGTTCTTC.

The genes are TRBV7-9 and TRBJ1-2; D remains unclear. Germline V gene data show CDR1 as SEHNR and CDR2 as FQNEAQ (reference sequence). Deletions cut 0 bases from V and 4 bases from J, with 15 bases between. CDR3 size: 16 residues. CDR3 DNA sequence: TGTGCCAGCAGCTTAGCGGAAGTTGAGAGTATCTATGGCTACACCTTC. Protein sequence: CASSLAEVESIYGYTF.

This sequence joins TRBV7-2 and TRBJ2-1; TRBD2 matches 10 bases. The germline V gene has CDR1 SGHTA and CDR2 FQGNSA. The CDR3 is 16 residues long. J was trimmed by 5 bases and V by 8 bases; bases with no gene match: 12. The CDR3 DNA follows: TGTGCCAGCCACTTGGAGCGGGGGGGCTTCGACAATGAGCAGTTCTTC. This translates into CASHLERGGFDNEQFF. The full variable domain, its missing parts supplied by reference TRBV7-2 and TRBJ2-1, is GAGVSQSPSNKVTEKGKDVELRCDPISGHTALYWYRQSLGQGLEFLIYFQGNSAPDKSGLPSDRFSAERTGGSVSTLTIQRTQQEDSAVYLCASHLERGGFDNEQFFGPGTRLTVL.

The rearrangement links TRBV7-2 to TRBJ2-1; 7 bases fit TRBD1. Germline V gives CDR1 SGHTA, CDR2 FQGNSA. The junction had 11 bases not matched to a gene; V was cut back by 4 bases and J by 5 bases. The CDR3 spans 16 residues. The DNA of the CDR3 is TGTGCCAGCAGCTCACAGGGGACGCAAGCCCACAATGAGCAGTTCTTC. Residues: CASSSQGTQAHNEQFF.

Here the CDR3 reads CASSLASFNSPLHF. The CDR3 DNA reads TGTGCCAGCAGCTTAGCAAGCTTTAATTCACCCCTCCACTTT. This sequence joins TRBV6-2 or TRBV6-3 and TRBJ1-6; D unresolved. The germline V and J ends were trimmed by 6 bases and 6 bases, with 12 bases remaining between them. The CDR3 totals 14 residues. CDR1 and CDR2 (germline): MNHEY, SVGEGT.

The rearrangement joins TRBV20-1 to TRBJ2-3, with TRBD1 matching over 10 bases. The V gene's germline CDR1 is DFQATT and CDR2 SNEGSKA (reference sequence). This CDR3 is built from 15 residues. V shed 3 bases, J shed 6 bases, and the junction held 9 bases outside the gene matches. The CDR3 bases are TGCAGTGCTAGTGGACAGGGGGAGAATAGGGATACGCAGTATTTT. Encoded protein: CSASGQGENRDTQYF.

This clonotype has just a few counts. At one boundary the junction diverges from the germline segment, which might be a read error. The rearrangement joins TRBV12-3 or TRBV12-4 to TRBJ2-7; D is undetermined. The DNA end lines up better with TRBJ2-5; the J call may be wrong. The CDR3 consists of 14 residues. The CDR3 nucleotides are TGTGCCAGCAGTTTAATTTTCGGGCAAGGGACCCAGTACTTC. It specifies CASSLIFGQGTQYF.